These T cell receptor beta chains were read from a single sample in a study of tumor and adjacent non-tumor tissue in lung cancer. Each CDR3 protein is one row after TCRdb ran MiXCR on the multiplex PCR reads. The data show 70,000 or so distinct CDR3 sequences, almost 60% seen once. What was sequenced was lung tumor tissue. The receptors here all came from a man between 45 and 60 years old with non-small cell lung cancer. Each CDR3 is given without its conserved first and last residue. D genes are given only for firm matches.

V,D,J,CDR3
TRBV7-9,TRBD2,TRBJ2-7,ASSLRAGGHDEQY
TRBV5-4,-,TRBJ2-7,ASSPGPGTYEQY
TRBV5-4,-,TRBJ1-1,VSSLDQNTEAF
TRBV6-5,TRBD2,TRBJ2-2,ASNWRGATGELF
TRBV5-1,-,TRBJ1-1,AGSFHDRVGTEAF
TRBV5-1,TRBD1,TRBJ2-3,ASRSGQCTDTQY
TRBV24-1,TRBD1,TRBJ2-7,ATRQGAGYEQY
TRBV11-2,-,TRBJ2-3,ASSLGGLPSIDTQY
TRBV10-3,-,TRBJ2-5,APTGGVDTQY
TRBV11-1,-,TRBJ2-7,AGSLSGLLEQY
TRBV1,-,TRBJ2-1,TSSRDGNEHF
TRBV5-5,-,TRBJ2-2,ANSLDISVVELF
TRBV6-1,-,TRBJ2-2,ASSVGFGVTGELF
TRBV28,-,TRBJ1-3,ASSFRSSGNTIY
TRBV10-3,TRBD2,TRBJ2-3,AIRAGCTTDTQY
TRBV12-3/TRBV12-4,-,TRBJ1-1,ASSFQGEAF
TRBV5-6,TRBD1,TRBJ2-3,ASSPGQGNTQY
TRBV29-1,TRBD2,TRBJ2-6,YVGELGGANVLI
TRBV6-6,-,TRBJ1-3,ASSTEGSGNTIY
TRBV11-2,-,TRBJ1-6,ASSFSRHIYNSLLH
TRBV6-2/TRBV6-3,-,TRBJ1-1,ASTSNLQGGSKAF
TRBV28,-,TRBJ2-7,ASSGTAFSYEQY
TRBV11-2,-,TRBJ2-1,ASSLEQNYNEQF
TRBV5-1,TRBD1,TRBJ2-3,ARSLGDSPTDTQY
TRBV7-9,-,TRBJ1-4,ASSLTGTNEKLF
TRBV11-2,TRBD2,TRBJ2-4,ASATQLAASNNIQY
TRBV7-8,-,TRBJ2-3,ASRPGPNTDTQY
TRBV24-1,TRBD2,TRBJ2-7,ATSGQTSGGSAYEQY
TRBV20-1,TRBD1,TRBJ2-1,SARDRQGAYNEQF
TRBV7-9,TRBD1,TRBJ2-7,ASSSHSGGGRPEQY
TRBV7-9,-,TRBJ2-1,ASSPNGGRSEQF
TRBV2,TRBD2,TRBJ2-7,ASSGRLALCEQY
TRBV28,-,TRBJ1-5,ASNPPDWVQPQH
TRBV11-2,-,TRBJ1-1,ASNSHRAKAF
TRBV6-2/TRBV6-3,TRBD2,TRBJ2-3,AISLSSGSTDTQY
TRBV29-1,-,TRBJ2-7,GFADYEQY
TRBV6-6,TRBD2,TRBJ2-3,ASSWTSDRGDTQY
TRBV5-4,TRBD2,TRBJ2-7,ASRPLFSGGAGEQY
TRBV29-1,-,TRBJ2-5,SAVAGDETQY
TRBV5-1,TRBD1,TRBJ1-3,ASSPSRQGATGNTIY